This T cell receptor (beta chain) is drawn from a study of OX40 agonist ivuxolimab in advanced cancers. Data came from immunoSEQ multiplex PCR; TCRdb stores just in-frame clones and leaves some out. The table records 30,000 to 40,000 clones, 65% to 85% of them present only once. This CDR3 is built from 16 residues. Germline values: CDR1 MNHEY, CDR2 SMNVEV (reference sequence). V lost 0 bases and J 1 base, leaving 12 bases between the germline ends. The sequenced sample was CD4+ or CD8+ T cells sorted from blood, obtained in a trial of the OX40 agonist ivuxolimab. The chain is built from TRBV27 and TRBJ1-1, with D maybe TRBD1 (6 bases). This TCR derives from an adult with an advanced solid tumor such as melanoma, head and neck, liver or kidney cancer. The DNA of the CDR3 is TGTGCCAGCAGTTTATCGTGGGGGCAGGGGAACACTGAAGCTTTCTTT. Translation gives CASSLSWGQGNTEAFF.